The 14 T cell receptor beta chains reported below all come from one sample, sequenced in a study of OX40 agonist ivuxolimab in advanced cancers. Produced via immunoSEQ multiplex PCR; TCRdb's table is partial and in-frame only. The sample lists about 120,000 clones, around 89% occurring once. Sequenced here: CD4+ or CD8+ T cells sorted from blood, sampled in a trial of the OX40 agonist ivuxolimab. The receptors were gathered from an adult with an advanced solid tumor such as melanoma, head and neck, liver or kidney cancer.

The CDR3 DNA reads TGTGCCAGCAGCACAGGGATACCTGAAGCTTTCTTT. It translates to CASSTGIPEAFF. This rearrangement joins TRBV28 to TRBJ1-1; a weak D match, TRBD1 (6 bases). In germline, CDR1 is MDHEN, CDR2 SYDVKM. This CDR3 is built from 12 residues. Trimming removed 6 bases at V and 6 bases at J, with 11 bases between.

The J gene is TRBJ2-1, the V gene TRBV5-6; no clear D. Trimming pared 0 bases from V and 1 base from J, leaving 2 bases between. In germline, CDR1 is SGHDT, CDR2 YYEEEE. This CDR3 is 13 amino acids long. The CDR3 nucleotides are TGTGCCAGCAGCTTGGTTTCCTACAATGAGCAGTTCTTC. As protein: CASSLVSYNEQFF.

The chain couples TRBV9 to TRBJ2-5, with 10 nucleotides matching TRBD2. Germline assignment: CDR1 SGDLS and CDR2 YYNGEE. Trimming removed 0 bases from V and 4 bases from J; junction bases left unmatched: 9. This CDR3 is 17 amino acids long. The DNA for the CDR3 is TGTGCCAGCAGCGTAGGCGAGCGGGGGGGCCTCGGAGAGACCCAGTACTTC. Its translation: CASSVGERGGLGETQYF.

The V and J genes are TRBV29-1 and TRBJ2-1; 11 nucleotides align to TRBD2. Trimming at V came to 6 bases and at J to 4 bases, leaving 2 bases not matched to a gene. Germline V gene data show CDR1 as SQVTM and CDR2 as ANQGSEA. The CDR3 is made up of 13 amino acids. CDR3 coding DNA: TGCAGCGTGATAGCGGGAGGGTACAATGAGCAGTTCTTC. This encodes CSVIAGGYNEQFF.

The genes are TRBV7-2 and TRBJ1-5, with 9 bases matching TRBD1. The CDR3 is 15 amino acids. The junction had 1 base not matched to a gene; V was cut back by 4 bases and J by 0 bases. CDR1 is SGHTA, CDR2 FQGNSA, per germline. DNA for the CDR3: TGTGCCAGCAGCTGGACAGGGGATAGCAATCAGCCCCAGCATTTT. Encoded protein: CASSWTGDSNQPQHF.

The J gene is TRBJ2-2, the V gene TRBV5-1; D assignment may be TRBD1 or TRBD2 (5 bases each). CDR1 and CDR2 (germline): SGHRS, YFSETQ. Trimming removed 4 bases at V and 5 bases at J, with 9 bases between. The CDR3 contains 13 residues. In nucleotides, the CDR3 is TGCGCCAGCAGCACGGGGCCAACCGGGGAGCTGTTTTTT. This sequence encodes CASSTGPTGELFF.

This chain joins TRBV2 and TRBJ2-2; D gene uncertain. Germline assignment: CDR1 SNHLY and CDR2 FYNNEI. The CDR3 runs to 15 residues. Trimming removed 6 bases from V and 1 base from J, with 12 bases in between. The chain's CDR3 is CASRNGPGNTGELFF. CDR3 bases: TGTGCCAGCAGGAACGGACCGGGGAACACCGGGGAGCTGTTTTTT.

This clone came up a few times. The rearrangement joins TRBV19 to TRBJ2-5; a possible D gene is TRBD1 (5 bases). Per the germline V gene, CDR1 is LNHDA and CDR2 is SQIVND (reference sequence). Deletions cut 8 bases from V and 0 bases from J, with 7 bases between. The CDR3 sequence is 12 residues long. The CDR3 reads CASGHYQETQYF. The CDR3 DNA reads as TGTGCCAGTGGACACTACCAAGAGACCCAGTACTTC. Supplemented by reference TRBV19 and TRBJ2-5, the full variable domain reads DGGITQSPKYLFRKEGQNVTLSCEQNLNHDAMYWYRQDPGQGLRLIYYSQIVNDFQKGDIAEGYSVSREKKESFPLTVTSAQKNPTAFYLCASGHYQETQYFGPGTRLLVL.

V usage is TRBV27 and J usage is TRBJ1-5, with a possible D match to TRBD1 (5 bases). The germline gives CDR1 MNHEY, CDR2 SMNVEV (reference sequence). V was trimmed by 2 bases and J by 6 bases, leaving 17 bases between them. The CDR3 spans 16 residues. The CDR3 sequence: CASSLTPQGVGQPQHF. DNA of the CDR3: TGTGCCAGCAGTTTAACCCCCCAAGGGGTCGGTCAGCCCCAGCATTTT.

The chain joins TRBV7-2 to TRBJ2-7; 8 nucleotides agree with TRBD1. Per the germline V gene, CDR1 is SGHTA and CDR2 is FQGNSA. This CDR3 has 12 amino acids. The V segment lost 1 base and the J segment 12 bases; nucleotides outside the gene matches: 5. The CDR3: CASSLGQGYRYF. The CDR3 region has the DNA TGTGCCAGCAGCTTAGGACAGGGGTATCGGTACTTC.

The chain employs TRBV11-3 and TRBJ2-2; tentatively, D is TRBD1 (5 bases). This CDR3 comprises 17 residues. Germline lookup yields CDR1 SGHNT and CDR2 YENEEA. The V end was cut by 4 bases, the J end by 1 base, with 16 bases between. CDR3 sequence (DNA): TGTGCCAGCAGCTCGCGCCCGAGTCAGGGGAACACCGGGGAGCTGTTTTTT. Translation: CASSSRPSQGNTGELFF.

The chain joins TRBV6-4 to TRBJ1-2, with D perhaps matching TRBD1 (5 bases). Looked up from germline, CDR1 is MRHNA and CDR2 is SNTAGT. V shed 4 bases and J shed 8 bases, with 23 bases lying between them. The CDR3 has 16 amino acids. Written as DNA, the CDR3 is TGTGCCAGCAGTGCCCACTGGAATGAACAAACAGGAGGCTACACCTTC. This gives the protein CASSAHWNEQTGGYTF.

The chain couples TRBV19 to TRBJ2-2; D gene unclear. V was clipped by 5 bases and J by 5 bases, with 12 bases between them. CDR1 LNHDA and CDR2 SQIVND come from the germline V gene (reference sequence). This CDR3 region has 14 residues. The CDR3 bases are TGTGCCAGTAGTCCTGACCCATATACCGGGGAGCTGTTTTTT. Translating it yields CASSPDPYTGELFF.

V is TRBV6-6 and J is TRBJ1-6; D is unclear. The CDR3 is 16 residues long. Trimming shortened V by 6 bases and J by 0 bases, and 12 bases separated the two germline ends. Germline CDR1 reads MNHNY; CDR2 reads SVGAGI (reference sequence). CDR3 DNA: TGTGCCAGCAGGGGAGGAGAAAGCTCCTATAATTCACCCCTCCACTTT. Protein: CASRGGESSYNSPLHF.